This TCR beta chain was captured in a study of cytomegalovirus exposure and HLA in healthy donors. Study overall: Across 300 to 400 genotyped donors, 81% landed in the Caucasian-associated ancestry cluster.

The CDR3 spans 17 residues. Germline V gives CDR1 SNHLY, CDR2 FYNNEI. Trimming cost V 8 bases and J 0 bases; bases outside gene matches: 10. With 60 Vbeta and 13 Jbeta primers, the PCR was carried out. TCRdb keeps only in-frame clones here, not all; method: immunoSEQ multiplex PCR. Of about 70,000 clones detected, about 73% appear once; the ten largest clones hold approximately 10%. This clonotype was obtained from an older woman in good health and CMV-seropositive. Sequencing was performed on PBMCs. This chain connects TRBV2 to TRBJ2-3; TRBD2 matches 11 bases. The CDR3 protein is CASSFSGRAGSTDTQYF. CDR3 nucleotides: TGTGCCAGCTCCTTTAGCGGGAGGGCCGGGAGCACAGATACGCAGTATTTT.